This T cell receptor beta chain was documented in a study of cytomegalovirus exposure and HLA in healthy donors. Study-level information: The study's early data release held roughly 91 million unique TCRs from HLA-typed donors. Study-wide results and caveats: In a later analysis, an Asian-associated ancestry cluster reportedly showed fewer N-insertions than the approximately 700-donor mean.

In the PCR, 60 Vbeta and 13 Jbeta primers were used. Some clones are missing from TCRdb's copy, which holds only in-frame ones; the method was immunoSEQ multiplex PCR. Found here are around 100,000 clones, just under 70% of them singletons; the top ten hold approximately 8.6%. Concerning this clone: Its antigen remains unidentified.

CDR1 SGHTA and CDR2 FQGNSA come from the germline V gene. Between the trimmed V and J ends, which lost 3 bases and 8 bases, there was a span of 10 bases. The CDR3 has 13 amino acids. The chain is built from TRBV7-2 and TRBJ1-4; D gene uncertain. The receptor was derived from a young man in good health and CMV-seropositive. Specimen: PBMCs. The CDR3 reads CASSFRSREKLFF. CDR3 nucleotide sequence: TGTGCCAGCAGCTTCCGCTCCAGAGAAAAACTGTTTTTT.